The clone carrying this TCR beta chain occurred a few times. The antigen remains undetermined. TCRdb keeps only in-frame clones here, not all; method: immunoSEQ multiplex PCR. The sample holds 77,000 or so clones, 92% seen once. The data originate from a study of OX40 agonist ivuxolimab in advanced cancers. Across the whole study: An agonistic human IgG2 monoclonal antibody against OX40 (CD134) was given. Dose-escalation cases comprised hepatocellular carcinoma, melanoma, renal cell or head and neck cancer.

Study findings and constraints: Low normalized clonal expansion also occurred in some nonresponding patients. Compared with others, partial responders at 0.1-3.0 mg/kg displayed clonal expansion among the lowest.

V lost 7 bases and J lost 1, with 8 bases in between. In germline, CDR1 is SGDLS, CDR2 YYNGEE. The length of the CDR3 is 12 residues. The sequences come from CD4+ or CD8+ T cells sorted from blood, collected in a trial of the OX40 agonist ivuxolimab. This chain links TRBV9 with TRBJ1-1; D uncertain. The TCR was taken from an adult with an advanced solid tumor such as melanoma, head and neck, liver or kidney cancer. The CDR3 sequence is CASSGGNTEAFF. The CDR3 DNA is TGTGCCAGCTCGGGTGGGAACACTGAAGCTTTCTTT.